The rows below give T cell receptor beta chains drawn from one sample of a study of T cell responses to AZD1222 COVID-19 vaccine. Assay: immunoSEQ multiplex PCR; the TCRdb copy retains only in-frame clones and omits some. Found here are 110,000 or so clones, about 89% of them singletons; the top ten hold approximately 6.5%. The sequencing here drew on peripheral blood, taken 28 days after the second AZD1222 dose. The receptors shown here come from an adult who received the AZD1222 COVID-19 vaccine. Each CDR3 is given with its conserved first and last residue. D genes are given only for firm matches. Only some rows state a clone size, as once, few, many or a class for expanded clones.

j_gene	abundance	d_gene	v_gene	CDR3aa	CDR3nt
TRBJ1-1	.	.	TRBV30	CAWSGAGNTEAFF	TGTGCCTGGAGTGGGGCGGGGAACACTGAAGCTTTCTTT
TRBJ2-7	.	TRBD1	TRBV5-5	CASSDRGYEQYF	TGTGCCAGCAGCGACAGGGGCTACGAGCAGTACTTC
TRBJ2-5	.	TRBD2	TRBV25-1	CASSTGGEETQYF	TGTGCCAGCTCTACGGGGGGGGAAGAGACCCAGTACTTC
TRBJ2-1	.	.	TRBV19	CASAQSSYNEQFF	TGTGCCAGTGCGCAGAGCTCCTACAATGAGCAGTTCTTC
TRBJ1-1	.	.	TRBV3-1/TRBV3-2	CASSQELGNTEAFF	TGTGCCAGCAGCCAAGAACTGGGGAACACTGAAGCTTTCTTT
TRBJ2-1	once	.	TRBV28	CASSGSYNEQFF	TGTGCCAGCAGTGGCAGTTACAATGAGCAGTTCTTC
TRBJ1-1	.	.	TRBV6-2/TRBV6-3	CASSYSSGGYTEAFF	TGTGCCAGCAGTTACTCGTCCGGGGGCTATACTGAAGCTTTCTTT
TRBJ1-1	.	.	TRBV5-1	CASSSSGMNTEAFF	TGCGCCAGCAGCTCCTCCGGGATGAACACTGAAGCTTTCTTT
TRBJ2-7	.	TRBD1	TRBV19	CASSPSGGATYEQYF	TGTGCCAGTAGCCCGTCAGGGGGCGCGACATACGAGCAGTACTTC
TRBJ2-1	.	.	TRBV7-9	CASSLDEQFF	TGTGCCAGCAGCTTAGACGAGCAGTTCTTC
TRBJ2-7	.	.	TRBV5-8	CASSLSAFGSYEQYF	TGTGCCAGCAGCTTGTCGGCCTTCGGGTCCTACGAGCAGTACTTC
TRBJ1-2	.	.	TRBV29-1	CSVPGYTF	TGCAGCGTTCCAGGCTACACCTTC
TRBJ2-3	.	TRBD1	TRBV24-1	CATRGTGLTDTQYF	TGTGCCACCAGAGGGACAGGACTCACAGATACGCAGTATTTT
TRBJ2-7	.	TRBD2	TRBV4-1	CASSQGLAVQYEQYF	TGCGCCAGCAGCCAAGGACTAGCGGTCCAGTACGAGCAGTACTTC
TRBJ1-3	.	.	TRBV10-3	CAISNREFGNTIYF	TGTGCCATCAGTAACAGGGAGTTTGGAAACACCATATATTTT
TRBJ2-1	.	TRBD2	TRBV9	CASSAGGLAGGEQFF	TGTGCCAGCAGCGCAGGGGGACTAGCGGGAGGTGAGCAGTTCTTC
TRBJ2-7	.	.	TRBV5-6	CASSLINSEQYF	TGTGCCAGCAGCTTGATAAACTCCGAGCAGTACTTC
TRBJ1-2	once	TRBD1	TRBV7-8	CASSLGQGANYGYTF	TGTGCCAGCAGCTTAGGGCAGGGGGCTAACTATGGCTACACCTTC
TRBJ2-7	.	.	TRBV29-1	CSVVAGTSYEQYF	TGCAGCGTTGTGGCAGGGACCTCCTACGAGCAGTACTTC
TRBJ2-7	.	.	TRBV7-6	CASSLAAGQIHEQYF	TGTGCCAGCAGCTTAGCCGCGGGACAGATCCACGAGCAGTACTTC
TRBJ2-7	once	.	TRBV7-2	CASSNSYEQYF	TGTGCCAGCAGCAACTCCTACGAGCAGTACTTC
TRBJ1-3	.	TRBD1	TRBV7-3	CASSFTGGSGNTIYF	TGTGCCAGCAGCTTCACAGGGGGCTCTGGAAACACCATATATTTT